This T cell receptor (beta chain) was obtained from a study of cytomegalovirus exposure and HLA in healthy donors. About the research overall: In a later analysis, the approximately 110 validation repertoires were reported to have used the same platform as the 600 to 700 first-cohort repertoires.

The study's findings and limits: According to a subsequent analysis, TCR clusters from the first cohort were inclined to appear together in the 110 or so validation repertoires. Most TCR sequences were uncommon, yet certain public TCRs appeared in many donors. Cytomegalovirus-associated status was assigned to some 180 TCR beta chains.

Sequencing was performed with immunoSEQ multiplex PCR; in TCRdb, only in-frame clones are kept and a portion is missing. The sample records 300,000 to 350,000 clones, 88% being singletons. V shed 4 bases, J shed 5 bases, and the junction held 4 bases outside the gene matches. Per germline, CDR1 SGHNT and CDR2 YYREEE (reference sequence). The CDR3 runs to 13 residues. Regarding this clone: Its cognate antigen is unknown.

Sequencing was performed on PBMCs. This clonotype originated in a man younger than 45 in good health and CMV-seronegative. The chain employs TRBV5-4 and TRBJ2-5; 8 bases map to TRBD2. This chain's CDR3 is CASSPGLEETQYF. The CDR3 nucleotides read TGTGCCAGCAGCCCGGGACTAGAGGAGACCCAGTACTTC.